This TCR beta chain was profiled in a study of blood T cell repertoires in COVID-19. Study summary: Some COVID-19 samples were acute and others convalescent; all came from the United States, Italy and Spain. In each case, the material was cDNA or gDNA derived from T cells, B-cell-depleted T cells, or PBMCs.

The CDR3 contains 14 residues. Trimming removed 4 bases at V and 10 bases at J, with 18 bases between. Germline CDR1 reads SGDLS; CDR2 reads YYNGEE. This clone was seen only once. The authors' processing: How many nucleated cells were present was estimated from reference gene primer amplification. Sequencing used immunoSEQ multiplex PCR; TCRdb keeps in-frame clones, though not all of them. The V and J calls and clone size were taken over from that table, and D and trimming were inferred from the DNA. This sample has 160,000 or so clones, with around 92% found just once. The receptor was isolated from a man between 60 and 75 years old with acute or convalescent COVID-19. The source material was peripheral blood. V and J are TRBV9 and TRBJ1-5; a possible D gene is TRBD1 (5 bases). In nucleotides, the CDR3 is TGTGCCAGCAGCCATAGCGGGGGAACTCAACCCCAGCATTTT. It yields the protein CASSHSGGTQPQHF.